The clone carrying this T cell receptor (beta chain) was recorded at least ten times. The study amplified TCR beta CDR3 regions using RNA transcripts. First-round RT-PCR relied on HTBI primers, and a second-round multiplex PCR came next. TCRdb analysed the multiplex PCR reads with MiXCR anew, one entry per CDR3 protein. The table includes about 220,000 distinct CDR3 sequences, roughly 21% detected once. The data were taken from a study of Graves' ophthalmopathy and Graves' hyperthyroidism. Germline lookup yields CDR1 MNHEY and CDR2 SVGAGI. Trimming cost V 4 bases and J 4 bases, with 14 bases left between them. This CDR3 region has 14 residues.

J is TRBJ2-7 and V is TRBV6-5; no firm D call. The origin of this receptor is a woman aged 45-65 years with Graves' ophthalmopathy. The sample consisted of peripheral blood. CDR3 sequence reads: CASSLNPGRYEQYF. The CDR3 coding sequence is TGTGCCAGCAGTTTGAACCCTGGCAGGTACGAGCAGTACTTC.